This TCR beta chain was captured in a study of T cell responses to AZD1222 COVID-19 vaccine. Study-wide points: Seropositive at baseline were only a handful of AZD1222 recipients.

Germline V CDR1 and CDR2: LNHDA, SQIVND (reference sequence). Trimming left V 1 base short and J 11 bases short, with 12 bases between. There are 13 residues in the CDR3. TCRdb's copy holds only in-frame clones and misses some; the assay was immunoSEQ multiplex PCR. Among 85,000 to 100,000 clones listed, 70% to 80% were seen once. Notes on this clone: Its antigen is unidentified.

Sample: peripheral blood, taken on day 0 of AZD1222 vaccination. V usage is TRBV19 and J usage is TRBJ2-1; tentatively, D is TRBD1 (5 bases). The receptor was isolated from an adult in good health. The CDR3 DNA is TGTGCCAGTAGTATAGCCGCAGGGTCGAAGCAGTTCTTC. Amino acid sequence: CASSIAAGSKQFF.